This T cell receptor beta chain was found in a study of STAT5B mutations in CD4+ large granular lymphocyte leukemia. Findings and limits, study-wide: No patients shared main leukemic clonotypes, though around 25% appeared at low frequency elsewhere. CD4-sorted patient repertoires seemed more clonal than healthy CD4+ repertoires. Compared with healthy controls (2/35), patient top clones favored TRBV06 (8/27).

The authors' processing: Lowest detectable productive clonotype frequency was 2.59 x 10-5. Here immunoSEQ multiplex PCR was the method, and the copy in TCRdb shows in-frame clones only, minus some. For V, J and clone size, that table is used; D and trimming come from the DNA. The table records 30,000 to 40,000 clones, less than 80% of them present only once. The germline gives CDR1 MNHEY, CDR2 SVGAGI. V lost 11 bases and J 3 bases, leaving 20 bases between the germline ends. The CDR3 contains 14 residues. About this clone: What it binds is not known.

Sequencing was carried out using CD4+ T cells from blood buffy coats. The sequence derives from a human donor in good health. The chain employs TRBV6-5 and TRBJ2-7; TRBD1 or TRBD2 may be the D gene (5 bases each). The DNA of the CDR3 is TGTGCCCAGCACCCTACCGGGACCTTCTACGAGCAGTACTTC. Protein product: CAQHPTGTFYEQYF.